Included here is one T cell receptor beta chain sequence, with context. These data are taken from a study of shared T cell receptors in the human thymus. The V gene's germline CDR1 is SGHDN and CDR2 FVKESK. The CDR3 is 17 residues long. V was pared by 4 bases and J by 2 bases, with 20 bases between. Clones were read by immunoSEQ multiplex PCR, and TCRdb kept only the in-frame ones, dropping some. Among 700,000 or so clones listed, roughly 85% were seen once. The sample was also reused in another study, on human thymus T cells. That source reports: In thymic and blood repertoires alike, V and J usage looked biased.

The sequencing sample was made of thymocytes. This receptor was taken from a girl younger than two with a congenital heart defect. The rearrangement links TRBV14 to TRBJ1-2, with D unresolved. The chain's CDR3 is CASSPYPSLNSNYGYTF. The CDR3 coding sequence is TGTGCCAGCAGCCCCTACCCTAGTCTCAACTCAAACTATGGCTACACCTTC.